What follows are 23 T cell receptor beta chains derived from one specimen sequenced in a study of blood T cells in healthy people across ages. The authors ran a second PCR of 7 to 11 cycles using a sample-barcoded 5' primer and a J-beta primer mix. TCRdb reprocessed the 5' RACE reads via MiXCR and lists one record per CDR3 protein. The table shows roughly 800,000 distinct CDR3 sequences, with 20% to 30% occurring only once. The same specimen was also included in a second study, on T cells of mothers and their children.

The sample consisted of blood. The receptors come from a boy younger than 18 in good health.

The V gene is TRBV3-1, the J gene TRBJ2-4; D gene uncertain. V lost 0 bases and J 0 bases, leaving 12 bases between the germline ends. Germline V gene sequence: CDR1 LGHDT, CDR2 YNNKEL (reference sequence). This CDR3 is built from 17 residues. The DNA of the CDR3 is TGTGCCAGCAGCCAAGAAGCTAGTACTCGAGCCAAAAACATTCAGTACTTC. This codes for CASSQEASTRAKNIQYF.

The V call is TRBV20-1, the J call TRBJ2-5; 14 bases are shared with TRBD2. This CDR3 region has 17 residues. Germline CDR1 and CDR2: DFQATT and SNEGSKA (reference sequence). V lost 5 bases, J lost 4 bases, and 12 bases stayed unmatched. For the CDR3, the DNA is TGCAGTGCTGCCGAGACTAGCGGGGGGGCACTAGGAGAGACCCAGTACTTC. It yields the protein CSAAETSGGALGETQYF.

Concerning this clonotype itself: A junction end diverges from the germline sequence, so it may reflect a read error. The CDR3 protein is CASSLWSGGNTEALF. CDR3 coding DNA: TGTGCCAGCAGTTTATGGTCAGGAGGGAACACTGAAGCTCTCTTT. This chain connects TRBV27 to TRBJ1-1; no clear D. The germline CDR1 and CDR2 sequences are MNHEY and SMNVEV (reference sequence). The CDR3 has 15 residues.

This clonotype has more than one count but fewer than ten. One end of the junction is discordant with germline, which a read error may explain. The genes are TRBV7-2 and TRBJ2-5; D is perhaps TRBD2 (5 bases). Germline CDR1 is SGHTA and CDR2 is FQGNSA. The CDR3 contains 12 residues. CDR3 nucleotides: TGTGCCAGCAGCTTAGGGAGCCGGGGTCGGTTCTTC. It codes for CASSLGSRGRFF.

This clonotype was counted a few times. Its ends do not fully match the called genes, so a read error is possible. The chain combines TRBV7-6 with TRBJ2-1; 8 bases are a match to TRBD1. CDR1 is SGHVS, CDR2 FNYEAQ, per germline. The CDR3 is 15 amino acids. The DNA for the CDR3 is TGTGCCAGCAGCTTAGCGCCAGGGGGCAAAGAGACCCGGTACTTC. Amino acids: CASSLAPGGKETRYF. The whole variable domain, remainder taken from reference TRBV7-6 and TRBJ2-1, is GAGVSQSPRYKVTKRGQDVALRCDPISGHVSLYWYRQALGQGPEFLTYFNYEAQQDKSGLPNDRFSAERPEGSISTLTIQRTEQRDSAMYRCASSLAPGGKETRYFGPGTRLTVL.

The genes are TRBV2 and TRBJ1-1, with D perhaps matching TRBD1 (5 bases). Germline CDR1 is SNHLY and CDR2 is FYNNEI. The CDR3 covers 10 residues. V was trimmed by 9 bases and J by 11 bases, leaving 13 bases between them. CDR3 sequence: CASAGSRAFF. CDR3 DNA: TGTGCCAGTGCAGGGTCGCGGGCTTTCTTT.

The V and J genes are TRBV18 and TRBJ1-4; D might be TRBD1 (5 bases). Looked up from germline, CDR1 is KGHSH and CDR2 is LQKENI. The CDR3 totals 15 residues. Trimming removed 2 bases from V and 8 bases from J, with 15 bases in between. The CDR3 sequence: CASSPSLRDSEKLFF. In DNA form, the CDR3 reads TGTGCCAGCTCACCATCCCTAAGAGACAGCGAAAAACTGTTTTTT.

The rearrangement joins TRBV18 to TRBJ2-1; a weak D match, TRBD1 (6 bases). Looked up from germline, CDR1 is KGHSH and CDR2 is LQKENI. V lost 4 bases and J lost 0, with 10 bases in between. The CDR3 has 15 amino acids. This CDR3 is CASSRGRSSYNEQFF. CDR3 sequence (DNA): TGTGCCAGCTCACGGGGGCGGAGCTCCTACAATGAGCAGTTCTTC.

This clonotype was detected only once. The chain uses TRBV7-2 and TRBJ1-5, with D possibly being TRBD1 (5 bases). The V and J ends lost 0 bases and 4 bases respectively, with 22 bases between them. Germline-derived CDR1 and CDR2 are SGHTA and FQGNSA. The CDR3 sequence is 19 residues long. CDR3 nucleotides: TGTGCCAGCAGCTTAGCTGGGCCCCTTCGGGGGAATGATAATCAGCCCCAGCATTTT. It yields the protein CASSLAGPLRGNDNQPQHF. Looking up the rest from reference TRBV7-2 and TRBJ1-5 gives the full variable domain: GAGVSQSPSNKVTEKGKDVELRCDPISGHTALYWYRQSLGQGLEFLIYFQGNSAPDKSGLPSDRFSAERTGGSVSTLTIQRTQQEDSAVYLCASSLAGPLRGNDNQPQHFGDGTRLSIL.

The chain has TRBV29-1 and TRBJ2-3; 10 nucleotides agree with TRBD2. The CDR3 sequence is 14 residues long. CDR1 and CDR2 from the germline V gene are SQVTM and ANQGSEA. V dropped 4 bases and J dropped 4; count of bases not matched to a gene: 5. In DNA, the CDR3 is TGCAGCGTTGGTAGCGGGGGGCCATCAGATACGCAGTATTTT. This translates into CSVGSGGPSDTQYF.

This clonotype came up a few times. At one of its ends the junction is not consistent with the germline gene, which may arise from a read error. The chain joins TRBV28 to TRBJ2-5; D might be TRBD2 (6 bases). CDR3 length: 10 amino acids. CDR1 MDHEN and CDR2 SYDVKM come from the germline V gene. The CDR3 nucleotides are TGTGCCAGCGGCGCGGGGAGAAGCGTCTTC. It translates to CASGAGRSVF.

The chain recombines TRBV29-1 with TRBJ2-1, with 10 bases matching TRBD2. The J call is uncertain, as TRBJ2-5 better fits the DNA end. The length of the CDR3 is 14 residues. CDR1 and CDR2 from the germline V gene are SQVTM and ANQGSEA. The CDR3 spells CSVSSGGSRETQYF. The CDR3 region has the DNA TGCAGCGTTTCTAGCGGGGGCTCACGAGAGACCCAGTACTTC.

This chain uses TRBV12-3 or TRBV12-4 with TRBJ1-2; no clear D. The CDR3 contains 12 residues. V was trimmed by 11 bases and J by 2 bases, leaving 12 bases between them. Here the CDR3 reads CAPMEANYGYTF. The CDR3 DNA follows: TGTGCCCCAATGGAGGCCAACTATGGCTACACCTTC.

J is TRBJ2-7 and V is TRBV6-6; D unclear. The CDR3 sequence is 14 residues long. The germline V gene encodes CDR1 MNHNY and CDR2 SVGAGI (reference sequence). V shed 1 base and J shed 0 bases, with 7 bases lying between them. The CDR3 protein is CASSYYTYSYEQYF. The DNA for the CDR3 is TGTGCCAGCAGTTACTACACTTACTCCTACGAGCAGTACTTC.

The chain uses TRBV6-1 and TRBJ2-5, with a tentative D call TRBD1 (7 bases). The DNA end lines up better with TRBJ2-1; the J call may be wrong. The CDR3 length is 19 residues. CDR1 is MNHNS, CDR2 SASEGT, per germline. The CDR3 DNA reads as TGTGCCGGACGACAGGGTCTAGGCAGGGGGGACCGGGATTCCAATGAGCAGTTCTTC. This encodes CAGRQGLGRGDRDSNEQFF.

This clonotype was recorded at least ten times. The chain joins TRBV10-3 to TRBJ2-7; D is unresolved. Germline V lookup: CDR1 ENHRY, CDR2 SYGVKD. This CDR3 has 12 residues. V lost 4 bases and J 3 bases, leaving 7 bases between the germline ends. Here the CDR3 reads CAISGDNYEQYF. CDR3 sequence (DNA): TGTGCCATCAGTGGCGACAACTACGAGCAGTACTTC.

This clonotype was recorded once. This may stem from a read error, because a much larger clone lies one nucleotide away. The CDR3 nucleotides read TGTGCCGGCAGCCCCCGGGACAGGATCTACGAGCAGTACTTC. This translates into CAGSPRDRIYEQYF. The chain is built from TRBV5-6 and TRBJ2-7, with TRBD1 identical over 8 bases. CDR1 is SGHDT, CDR2 YYEEEE, per germline. This CDR3 spans 14 amino acids.

The CDR3 region has the DNA TGTGCCAGCAGCCATACAGGGCGGGAGCAGTACTTC. Its protein is CASSHTGREQYF. The gene calls are TRBV3-1 and TRBJ2-7, with D tentatively TRBD1 (6 bases). There are 12 residues in the CDR3. CDR1 LGHDT and CDR2 YNNKEL come from the germline V gene (reference sequence). Between the trimmed V and J ends, which lost 3 bases and 7 bases, there was a span of 10 bases.

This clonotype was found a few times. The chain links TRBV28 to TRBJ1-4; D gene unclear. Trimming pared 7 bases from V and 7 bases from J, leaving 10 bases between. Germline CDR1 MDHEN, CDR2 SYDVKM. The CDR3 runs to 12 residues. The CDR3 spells CASISGSEKLFF. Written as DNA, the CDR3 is TGTGCCAGCATCAGCGGGAGTGAAAAACTGTTTTTT.

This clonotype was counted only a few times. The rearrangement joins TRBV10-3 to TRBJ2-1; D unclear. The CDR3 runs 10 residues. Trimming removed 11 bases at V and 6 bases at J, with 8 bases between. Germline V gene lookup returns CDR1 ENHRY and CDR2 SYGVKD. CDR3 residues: CALLVNEQFF. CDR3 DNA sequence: TGTGCCCTTCTAGTCAATGAGCAGTTCTTC.

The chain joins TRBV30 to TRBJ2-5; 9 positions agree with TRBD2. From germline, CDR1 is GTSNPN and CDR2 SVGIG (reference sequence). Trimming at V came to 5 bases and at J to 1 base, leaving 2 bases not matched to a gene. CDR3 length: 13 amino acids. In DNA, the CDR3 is TGTGCCTGGCAGACTAGCGGCCAAGAGACCCAGTACTTC. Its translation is CAWQTSGQETQYF. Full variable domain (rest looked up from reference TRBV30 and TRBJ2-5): SQTIHQWPATLVQPVGSPLSLECTVEGTSNPNLYWYRQAAGRGLQLLFYSVGIGQISSEVPQNLSASRPQDRQFILSSKKLLLSDSGFYLCAWQTSGQETQYFGPGTRLLVL.

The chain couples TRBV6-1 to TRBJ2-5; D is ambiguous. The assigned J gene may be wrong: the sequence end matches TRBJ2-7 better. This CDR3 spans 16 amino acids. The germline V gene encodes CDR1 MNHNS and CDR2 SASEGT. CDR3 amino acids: CASSEYSQAPNYEQYF. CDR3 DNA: TGTGCCAGCAGTGAATATTCCCAGGCTCCTAACTACGAGCAGTACTTC.

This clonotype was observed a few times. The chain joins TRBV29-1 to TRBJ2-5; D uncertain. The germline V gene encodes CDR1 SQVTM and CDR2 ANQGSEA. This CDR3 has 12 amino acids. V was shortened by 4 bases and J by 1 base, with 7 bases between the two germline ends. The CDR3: CSVARSQETQYF. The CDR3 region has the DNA TGCAGCGTTGCGAGGAGCCAAGAGACCCAGTACTTC.